This entry concerns a single T cell receptor (beta chain). The CDR3 end falls 3 residues outside the read, so it is completed with the germline J gene. The data stem from a study of T cells in women clearing cervical HPV infection. V lost 0 bases and J lost 2; bases outside the gene matches: 3. Per the germline V gene, CDR1 is DFQATT and CDR2 is SNEGSKA (reference sequence). This CDR3 is built from 14 residues. Assay used: immunoSEQ multiplex PCR; TCRdb lists only in-frame clones, some missing. The sample data list roughly 22,000 clones. The chain links TRBV20-1 to TRBJ2-7; 8 nucleotides line up with TRBD1. Specimen: blood buffy coat. The TCR comes from a woman between 18 and 75 years old with a cervical HPV16 infection that either progressed to CIN3+ or cleared (not recorded which). This CDR3 is CSARDRDRPYEQYF. Partial CDR3 DNA: TGCAGTGCTAGAGATCGGGACAGGCCCTACGAG.